This T cell receptor beta chain is drawn from a study of cytomegalovirus exposure and HLA in healthy donors. About the study: Among around 170 million T cells, an earlier analysis found 117 million unique TCR beta sequences.

The CDR3 is made up of 16 amino acids. Trimming took 4 bases from V and 3 from J; bases not matched to a gene: 10. Germline CDR1 is SGHDT and CDR2 is YYEEEE. Researchers ran the PCR with 60 Vbeta and 13 Jbeta primers. Profiling relied on immunoSEQ multiplex PCR, and the TCRdb table lists in-frame clones only, not all of them. The sample has 85,000 to 100,000 clones; under 85% are singletons. The rearrangement joins TRBV5-6 to TRBJ2-5, with 9 bases fitting TRBD1. The sequence was obtained from a female donor in good health and CMV-seropositive. Material for sequencing was PBMCs. CDR3 loop: CASSRTRDRVKETQYF. CDR3 bases: TGTGCCAGCAGCCGGACCCGGGACAGGGTAAAAGAGACCCAGTACTTC.